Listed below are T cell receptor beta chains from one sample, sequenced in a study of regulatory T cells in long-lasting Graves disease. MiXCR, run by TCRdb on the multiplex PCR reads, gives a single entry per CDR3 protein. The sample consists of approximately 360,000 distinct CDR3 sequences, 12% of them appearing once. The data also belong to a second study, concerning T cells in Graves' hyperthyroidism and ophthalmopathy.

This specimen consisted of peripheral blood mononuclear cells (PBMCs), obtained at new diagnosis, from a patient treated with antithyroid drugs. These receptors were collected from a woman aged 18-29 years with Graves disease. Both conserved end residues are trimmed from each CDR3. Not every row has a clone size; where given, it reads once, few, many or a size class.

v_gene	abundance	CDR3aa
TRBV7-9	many	ASSLSTGGSYNEQF
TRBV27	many	ASSSLARSEQF
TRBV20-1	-	SASGQRERGYT
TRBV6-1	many	ASSHLGGANTGELF
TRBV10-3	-	AISESGDLNQPQH
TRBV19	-	ASSINGGSYNEQF
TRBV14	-	ASSQISGTDTQY
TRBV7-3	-	ASSPRGGGISYNEQF
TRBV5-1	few	ASSLLPSGTYEQY
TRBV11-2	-	ASSGLRTETYEQY
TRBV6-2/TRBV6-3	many	ASSYEATYEQY
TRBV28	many	ASSFPGLSGQWDSPLH
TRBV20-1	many	SAPGTPQETQY
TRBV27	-	ASRGTAKNIQY
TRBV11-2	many	ASSLEGSTEAF
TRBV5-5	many	ASSWDRVTRNTEAF
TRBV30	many	AWSTSNSGAHYGYT
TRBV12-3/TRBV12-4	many	ASSSGISGNTIY
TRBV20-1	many	STRTSGNTGELF
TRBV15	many	ATSRGVHSNQPQH
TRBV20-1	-	SAREMGGLAGEGGNEQF
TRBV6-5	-	ASSYSIAGGPETQY
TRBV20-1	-	SARSPLGEGNEQF
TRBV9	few	ASSVNNSPLH
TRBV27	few	ASSLKGAKGYT
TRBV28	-	ATSENEQY
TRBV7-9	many	ASSLRRTNDEQY
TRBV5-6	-	ASSLSGTGGWAF
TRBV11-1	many	ASSFRSWTPAANYGYT
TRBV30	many	AWRGQAANYGYT